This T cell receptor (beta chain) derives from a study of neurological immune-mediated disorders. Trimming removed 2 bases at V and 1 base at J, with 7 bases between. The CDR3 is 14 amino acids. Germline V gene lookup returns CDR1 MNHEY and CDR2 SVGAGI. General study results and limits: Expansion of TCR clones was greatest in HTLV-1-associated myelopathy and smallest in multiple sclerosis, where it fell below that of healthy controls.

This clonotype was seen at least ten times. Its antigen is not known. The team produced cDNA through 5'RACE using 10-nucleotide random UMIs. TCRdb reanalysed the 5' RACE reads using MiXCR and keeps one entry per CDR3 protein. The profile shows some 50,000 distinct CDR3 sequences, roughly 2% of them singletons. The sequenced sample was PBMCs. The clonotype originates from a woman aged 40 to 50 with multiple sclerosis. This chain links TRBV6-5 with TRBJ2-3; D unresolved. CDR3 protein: CASSYPGRTDTQYF. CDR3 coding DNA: TGTGCCAGCAGTTACCCTGGGCGCACAGATACGCAGTATTTT.